Only a few counts were recorded for the clone carrying this T cell receptor (beta chain). As yet, its antigen is unknown. These data are taken from a study of T cell responses to AZD1222 COVID-19 vaccine. TCRdb's copy holds only in-frame clones and misses some; the assay was immunoSEQ multiplex PCR. The table lists some 180,000 clones, roughly 90% of them singletons, with around 1.6% in the top ten. General study results and limits: Targeting of unmutated variant regions was reportedly seen in nearly half of spike-specific TCRs. No repertoire was sampled before or during the peak T cell response, only after it. Donors were chiefly white British, with a greater number of females, and clonal diversity was perhaps underestimated. Recipients of two AZD1222 doses showed rising Spike-specific TCR breadth and depth.

The specimen was peripheral blood, collected 28 days after the second AZD1222 dose. This sequence was found in an adult who received the AZD1222 COVID-19 vaccine.

CDR3 bases: TGTGCCAGCAGCCAAGTCTCCTTAGCGGGAGGGGGAAGCACAGATACGCAGTATTTT. Amino acids: CASSQVSLAGGGSTDTQYF. The chain couples TRBV3-1 (or the pseudogene TRBV3-2) to TRBJ2-3; TRBD2 agrees at 11 bases. Germline V gene sequence: CDR1 LGHDT, CDR2 YNNKEL (reference sequence). This CDR3 has 19 residues. V shed 1 base, J shed 0 bases, and the junction held 9 bases outside the gene matches.